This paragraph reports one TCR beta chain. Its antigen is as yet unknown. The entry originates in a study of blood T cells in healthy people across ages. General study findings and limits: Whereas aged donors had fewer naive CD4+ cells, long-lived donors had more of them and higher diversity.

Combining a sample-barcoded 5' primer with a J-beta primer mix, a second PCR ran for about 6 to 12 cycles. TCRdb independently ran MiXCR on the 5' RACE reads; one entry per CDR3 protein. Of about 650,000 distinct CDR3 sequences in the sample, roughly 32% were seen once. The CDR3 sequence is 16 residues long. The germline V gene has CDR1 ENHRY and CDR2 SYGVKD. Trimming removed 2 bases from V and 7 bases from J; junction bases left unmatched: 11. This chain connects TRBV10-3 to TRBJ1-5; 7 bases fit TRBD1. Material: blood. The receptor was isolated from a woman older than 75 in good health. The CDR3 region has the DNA TGTGCCATCAGTGAGAGGGGGCCTCGGGCGTCACAGCCCCAGCATTTT. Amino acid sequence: CAISERGPRASQPQHF.